Only a few counts were recorded for the clone carrying this T cell receptor beta chain. Before being deemed recovered, Cohort 3 donors had two negative PCRs, clearance, or symptom resolution. The data were obtained in a study of blood T cell repertoires in COVID-19. At the level of the study: In each case, the material was cDNA or gDNA derived from T cells, B-cell-depleted T cells, or PBMCs.

Germline assignment: CDR1 WNHNN and CDR2 SYGVQD (reference sequence). Trimming pared 3 bases from V and 3 bases from J, leaving 15 bases between. The CDR3 loop spans 15 amino acids. The data were produced by immunoSEQ multiplex PCR, yet TCRdb's version contains in-frame clones alone and is incomplete. The sample records approximately 310,000 clones, around 90% being singletons. The sequence was collected from a man in his 60s who had recovered from COVID-19. Input material: PBMCs or T cells enriched from blood (not recorded which). The chain joins TRBV10-1 to TRBJ2-7; D is perhaps TRBD2 (6 bases). For the CDR3, the DNA is TGCGCCAGCAGTGACCCTCGGACTACACTCTACGAGCAGTACTTC. Translation gives CASSDPRTTLYEQYF.